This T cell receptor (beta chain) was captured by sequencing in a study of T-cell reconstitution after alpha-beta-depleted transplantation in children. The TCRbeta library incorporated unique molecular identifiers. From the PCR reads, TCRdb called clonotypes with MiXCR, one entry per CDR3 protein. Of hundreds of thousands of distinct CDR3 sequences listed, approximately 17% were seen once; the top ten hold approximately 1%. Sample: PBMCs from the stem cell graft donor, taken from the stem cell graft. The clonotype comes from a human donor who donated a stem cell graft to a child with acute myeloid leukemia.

CDR3 region: CAISELDNQPQHF. DNA for the CDR3: TGTGCCATCAGTGAGTTGGACAATCAGCCCCAGCATTTT. The chain employs TRBV10-3 and TRBJ1-5, with no clear D. Germline V gives CDR1 ENHRY, CDR2 SYGVKD. The CDR3 contains 13 residues. Trimming shortened V by 1 base and J by 3 bases, and 4 bases separated the two germline ends.